The 21 T cell receptor beta chains below were found in one sample sequenced in a study of Ad26.COV2.S vaccination and SARS-CoV-2 variants. The table came from immunoSEQ multiplex PCR; TCRdb's copy has only in-frame clones and leaves some out. The data hold approximately 150,000 clones, with about nine tenths observed a single time. Source: peripheral blood, taken after recovery from COVID-19. These receptors were collected from a human donor who had recovered from COVID-19.

V is TRBV25-1 and J is TRBJ2-7; TRBD1 aligns across 7 bases. The CDR3 is made up of 12 amino acids. V was clipped by 9 bases and J by 3 bases; unmatched bases: 5. From germline, CDR1 is MGHDK and CDR2 SYGVNS. DNA of the CDR3: TGTGCCAGTTCTGGGACAGACTACGAGCAGTACTTC. Translating gives CASSGTDYEQYF.

The genes are TRBV6-5 and TRBJ1-5; D possibly corresponds to TRBD1 (5 bases). Germline V gene sequence: CDR1 MNHEY, CDR2 SVGAGI. V lost 11 bases and J lost 5, with 19 bases in between. The CDR3 has 14 amino acids. In DNA, the CDR3 is TGTGCCGGTCGGGGCGACAGCCCCTATCAGCCCCAGCATTTT. Translated, it gives CAGRGDSPYQPQHF.

The rearrangement joins TRBV2 to TRBJ1-2, with 8 bases that match TRBD1. After removal of 8 bases from V and 4 bases from J, the junction contained 6 bases not matched to a gene. CDR3 length equals 13 residues. Germline values: CDR1 SNHLY, CDR2 FYNNEI. CDR3 nucleotide sequence: TGTGCCAGCGAAGATCAGGGGGCCTATGGCTACACCTTC. Translated, it gives CASEDQGAYGYTF. Full variable domain (missing parts from reference TRBV2 and TRBJ1-2): EPEVTQTPSHQVTQMGQEVILRCVPISNHLYFYWYRQILGQKVEFLVSFYNNEISEKSEIFDDQFSVERPDGSNFTLKIRSTKLEDSAMYFCASEDQGAYGYTFGSGTRLTVV.

The chain employs TRBV3-1 (or the pseudogene TRBV3-2) and TRBJ2-1; D is perhaps TRBD2 (7 bases). The CDR3 totals 12 residues. Trimming pared 10 bases from V and 6 bases from J, leaving 13 bases between. Germline V lookup: CDR1 LGHDT, CDR2 YNNKEL (reference sequence). In DNA form, the CDR3 reads TGTGCCACCCAAAGGGGGGGCAATGAGCAGTTCTTC. Amino acids: CATQRGGNEQFF.

J is TRBJ1-1 and V is TRBV6-5; D unresolved. Germline V gives CDR1 MNHEY, CDR2 SVGAGI. The CDR3 totals 11 residues. V lost 2 bases and J 7 bases, leaving 5 bases between the germline ends. CDR3 region: CASSYRGEAFF. The CDR3 DNA is TGTGCCAGCAGTTACCGTGGTGAAGCTTTCTTT.

This clone was seen a single time. The CDR3 loop reads CASSFRGPGTEQFF. The CDR3 bases are TGTGCCAGCAGTTTTAGGGGCCCAGGAACTGAGCAGTTCTTC. The V call is TRBV27, the J call TRBJ2-1, with TRBD1 as a possible D gene (5 bases). V dropped 3 bases and J dropped 9 bases, with 15 bases sitting between them. CDR1 is MNHEY, CDR2 SMNVEV, per germline (reference sequence). This CDR3 is built from 14 residues.

The rearrangement links TRBV29-1 to TRBJ1-1; weak D call: TRBD1 (5 bases). The CDR3 consists of 12 residues. Trimming removed 7 bases from V and 0 bases from J, with 9 bases in between. Germline assignment: CDR1 SQVTM and CDR2 ANQGSEA. The CDR3 region has the DNA TGCAGCGCCCCGGGGCTGAACACTGAAGCTTTCTTT. Translating it yields CSAPGLNTEAFF.

This clone was counted a single time. The chain employs TRBV6-6 and TRBJ2-2, with a tentative D call TRBD1 (6 bases). The CDR3 spans 17 residues. V was cut by 5 bases and J by 0 bases, with 16 bases left in between. Germline V gene data show CDR1 as MNHNY and CDR2 as SVGAGI (reference sequence). The CDR3 spells CASSLRPTGPNTGELFF. CDR3 DNA: TGTGCCAGCAGTCTCCGCCCGACAGGACCGAACACCGGGGAGCTGTTTTTT.

A single count supports this clone. J is TRBJ1-2 and V is TRBV28; 7 positions match TRBD1. This CDR3 contains 16 residues. From germline, CDR1 is MDHEN and CDR2 SYDVKM. The J segment lost 6 bases and the V segment lost 7 bases, leaving 17 bases of the junction unmatched. The CDR3 region is CASILRGHRDRDGYTF. The CDR3 DNA reads TGTGCCAGCATATTAAGGGGGCACCGGGACCGGGATGGCTACACCTTC.

This chain uses TRBV7-8 with TRBJ1-4; D gene uncertain. The CDR3 consists of 14 residues. V dropped 6 bases and J dropped 0 bases, with 8 bases sitting between them. CDR1 is SGHVS, CDR2 FQNEAQ, per germline. The DNA for the CDR3 is TGTGCCAGCAGACGGGGAGCAACTAATGAAAAACTGTTTTTT. Protein sequence: CASRRGATNEKLFF.

The V and J genes are TRBV6-5 and TRBJ1-5; D is unresolved. Germline V gene lookup returns CDR1 MNHEY and CDR2 SVGAGI. V was cut by 0 bases and J by 0 bases, with 9 bases left in between. This CDR3 region has 16 residues. CDR3 sequence reads: CASSYSRLTSNQPQHF. The CDR3 region has the DNA TGTGCCAGCAGTTACTCGAGGCTCACTAGCAATCAGCCCCAGCATTTT.

This sequence joins TRBV19 and TRBJ2-6; D remains ambiguous. The CDR3 has 13 residues. The V and J ends lost 9 bases and 5 bases respectively, with 11 bases between them. Germline CDR1 LNHDA, CDR2 SQIVND (reference sequence). CDR3 sequence: CASGPSWANVLTF. CDR3 DNA sequence: TGTGCCAGCGGACCCTCCTGGGCCAACGTCCTGACTTTC. Supplemented by reference TRBV19 and TRBJ2-6, the full variable domain reads DGGITQSPKYLFRKEGQNVTLSCEQNLNHDAMYWYRQDPGQGLRLIYYSQIVNDFQKGDIAEGYSVSREKKESFPLTVTSAQKNPTAFYLCASGPSWANVLTFGAGSRLTVL.

The CDR3 reads CASRQSPREKLFF. CDR3 nucleotide sequence: TGTGCCAGCAGACAAAGCCCCAGGGAAAAACTGTTTTTT. The rearrangement links TRBV6-6 to TRBJ1-4; the D is unclear. CDR3 length: 13 amino acids. The V and J ends lost 6 bases and 8 bases respectively, with 13 bases between them. CDR1 MNHNY and CDR2 SVGAGI come from the germline V gene (reference sequence).

The chain carries TRBV2 and TRBJ2-5; D ambiguous. Trimming left V 2 bases short and J 2 bases short, with 6 bases between. This CDR3 contains 13 residues. The V gene's germline CDR1 is SNHLY and CDR2 FYNNEI. CDR3 bases: TGTGCCAGCAGTGAACTCCTGCAAGAGACCCAGTACTTC. Translating gives CASSELLQETQYF.

This chain connects TRBV5-6 to TRBJ1-1; 7 bases align to TRBD1. This CDR3 is 15 amino acids long. Germline V CDR1 and CDR2: SGHDT, YYEEEE. J was trimmed by 1 base and V by 4 bases; bases with no gene match: 7. The CDR3 DNA is TGTGCCAGCAGCCTCCTAGGGACAGCGAACACTGAAGCTTTCTTT. Residues: CASSLLGTANTEAFF.

V is TRBV12-3 or TRBV12-4 and J is TRBJ2-3; tentatively, D is TRBD2 (5 bases). The CDR3 contains 13 residues. V was cut by 6 bases and J by 1 base, with 8 bases left in between. The CDR3 coding sequence is TGTGCCAGCAGGAATAGCGGCACAGATACGCAGTATTTT. This codes for CASRNSGTDTQYF.

The V and J genes are TRBV3-1 (or the pseudogene TRBV3-2) and TRBJ1-5, with D unresolved. The CDR3 length is 17 residues. Trimming pared 3 bases from V and 10 bases from J, leaving 25 bases between. CDR1 is LGHDT, CDR2 YNNKEL, per germline (reference sequence). The CDR3 DNA sequence: TGTGCCAGCAGCCATTCTCCAGGACGATCCCCATCAGGACCCCAGCATTTT. Encoded protein: CASSHSPGRSPSGPQHF.

This chain connects TRBV4-3 to TRBJ1-2; 8 positions match TRBD1. With 1 base clipped from V and 5 bases from J, the junction kept 0 bases outside the gene matches. The V gene's germline CDR1 is LGHNA and CDR2 YSLEER. The CDR3 totals 13 residues. CDR3 residues: CASSQGQGYGYTF. As DNA, the CDR3 is TGCGCCAGCAGCCAAGGACAGGGGTATGGCTACACCTTC.

The chain employs TRBV28 and TRBJ2-5; a possible D gene is TRBD1 (6 bases). The germline V and J ends were trimmed by 5 bases and 1 base, with 17 bases remaining between them. The CDR3 is made up of 16 amino acids. Germline values: CDR1 MDHEN, CDR2 SYDVKM. The CDR3 is CASSTRGTGTQETQYF. CDR3 coding DNA: TGTGCCAGCAGTACCAGGGGAACAGGGACCCAAGAGACCCAGTACTTC.

The chain employs TRBV9 and TRBJ2-5; the D gene is possibly TRBD1 (5 bases). Germline lookup yields CDR1 SGDLS and CDR2 YYNGEE. With 4 bases removed from V and 1 base from J, the gap between germline ends came to 8 bases. This CDR3 has 13 amino acids. CDR3 sequence (DNA): TGTGCCAGCAGCCAGGGTTTCCAAGAGACCCAGTACTTC. Its protein product is CASSQGFQETQYF. Supplemented by reference TRBV9 and TRBJ2-5, the full variable domain reads DSGVTQTPKHLITATGQRVTLRCSPRSGDLSVYWYQQSLDQGLQFLIQYYNGEERAKGNILERFSAQQFPDLHSELNLSSLELGDSALYFCASSQGFQETQYFGPGTRLLVL.

The sample holds a few counts of this clone. CDR3 protein: CASTPAGGTEAFF. CDR3 sequence (DNA): TGTGCCAGCACCCCGGCGGGGGGCACTGAAGCTTTCTTT. The gene calls are TRBV28 and TRBJ1-1; D possibly corresponds to TRBD1 (5 bases). Per the germline V gene, CDR1 is MDHEN and CDR2 is SYDVKM. The ends were cut back, 7 bases at V and 4 bases at J, with 13 bases in the middle. The CDR3 has 13 amino acids.